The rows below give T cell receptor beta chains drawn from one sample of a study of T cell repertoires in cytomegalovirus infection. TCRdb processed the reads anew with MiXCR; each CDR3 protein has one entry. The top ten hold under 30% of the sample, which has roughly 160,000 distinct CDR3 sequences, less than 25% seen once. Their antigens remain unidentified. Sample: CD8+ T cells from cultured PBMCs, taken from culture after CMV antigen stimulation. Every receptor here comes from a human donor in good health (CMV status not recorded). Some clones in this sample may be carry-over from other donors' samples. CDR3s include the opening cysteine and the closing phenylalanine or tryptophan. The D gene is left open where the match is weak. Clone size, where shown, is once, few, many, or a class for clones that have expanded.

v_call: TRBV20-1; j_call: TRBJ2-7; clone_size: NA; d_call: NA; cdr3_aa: CSARASESYEQYF; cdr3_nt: TGCAGTGCTAGGGCCTCCGAAAGTTACGAGCAGTACTTC
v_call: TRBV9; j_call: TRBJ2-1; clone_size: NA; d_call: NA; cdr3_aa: CASSVAGGSEQFF; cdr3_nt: TGTGCCAGCAGCGTAGCGGGGGGCTCCGAGCAGTTCTTC
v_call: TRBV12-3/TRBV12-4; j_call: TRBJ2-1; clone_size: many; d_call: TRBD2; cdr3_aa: CASSSDGTSGGSKYNEQFF; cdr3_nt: TGTGCCAGCAGTTCCGACGGGACTAGCGGGGGGTCCAAATACAATGAGCAGTTCTTC
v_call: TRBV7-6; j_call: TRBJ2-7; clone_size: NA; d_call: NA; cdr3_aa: CASSQLLREQYF; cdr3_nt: TGTGCCAGCAGCCAACTGTTGAGGGAGCAGTACTTC
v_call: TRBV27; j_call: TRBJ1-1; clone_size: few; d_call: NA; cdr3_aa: CASSLSSRGPSFF; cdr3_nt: TGTGCCAGCAGTTTATCGAGTAGGGGCCCTTCTTTCTTT
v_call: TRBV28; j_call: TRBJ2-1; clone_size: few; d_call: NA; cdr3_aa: CASNHDSPHNEQFF; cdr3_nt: TGTGCCAGCAACCACGACAGTCCCCACAATGAGCAGTTCTTC
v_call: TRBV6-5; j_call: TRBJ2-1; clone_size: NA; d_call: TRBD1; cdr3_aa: CASSSDRGEYYNEQFF; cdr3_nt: TGTGCCAGCAGTTCGGACAGGGGGGAATACTACAATGAGCAGTTCTTC
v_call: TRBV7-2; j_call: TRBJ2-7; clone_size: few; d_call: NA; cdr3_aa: CASSTDSYEQYF; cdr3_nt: TGTGCCAGCAGCACAGACAGCTACGAGCAGTACTTC
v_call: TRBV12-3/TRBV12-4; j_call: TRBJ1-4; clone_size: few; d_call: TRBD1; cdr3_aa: CASSRTGEEKLFF; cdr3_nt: TGTGCCAGCAGCCGAACAGGGGAGGAAAAACTGTTTTTT
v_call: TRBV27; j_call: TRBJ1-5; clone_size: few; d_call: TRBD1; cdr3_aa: CASSLDRGTQPQHF; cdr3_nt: TGTGCCAGCAGTCTGGACAGGGGGACTCAGCCCCAGCATTTT
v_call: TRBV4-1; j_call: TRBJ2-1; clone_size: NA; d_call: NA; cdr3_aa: CASSQDQGRSEQFF; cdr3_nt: TGCGCCAGCAGCCAAGATCAGGGACGGAGTGAGCAGTTCTTC
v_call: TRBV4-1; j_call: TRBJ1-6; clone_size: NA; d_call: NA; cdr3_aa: CASSHFGGGQSPLHF; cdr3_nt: TGCGCCAGCAGCCATTTCGGAGGGGGGCAATCACCCCTCCACTTT
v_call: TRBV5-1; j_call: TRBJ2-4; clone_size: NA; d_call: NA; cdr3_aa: CASSLEQGRDIQYF; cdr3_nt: TGCGCCAGCAGCTTGGAGCAGGGCCGGGACATTCAGTACTTC
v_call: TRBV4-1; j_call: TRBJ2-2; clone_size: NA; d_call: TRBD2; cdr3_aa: CASSQDTGRVTGELFF; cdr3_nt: TGCGCCAGCAGCCAAGATACGGGGAGGGTCACCGGGGAGCTGTTTTTT
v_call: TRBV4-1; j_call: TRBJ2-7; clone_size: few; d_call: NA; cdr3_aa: CASSHRQGSSYEQYF; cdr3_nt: TGCGCCAGCAGCCACCGTCAGGGTAGCTCCTACGAGCAGTACTTC
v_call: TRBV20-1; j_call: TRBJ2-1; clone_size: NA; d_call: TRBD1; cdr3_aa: CSASDRGRGNEQFF; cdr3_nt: TGCAGTGCGTCTGACAGGGGAAGGGGCAATGAGCAGTTCTTC
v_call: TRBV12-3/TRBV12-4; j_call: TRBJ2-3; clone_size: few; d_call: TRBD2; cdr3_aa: CASHTSGGPDTQYF; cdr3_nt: TGTGCCAGTCATACTAGCGGGGGTCCAGATACGCAGTATTTT
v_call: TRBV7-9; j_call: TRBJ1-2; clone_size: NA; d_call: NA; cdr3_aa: CASSSWEGVNYGYTF; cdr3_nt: TGTGCCAGCAGCTCCTGGGAGGGGGTTAACTATGGCTACACCTTC
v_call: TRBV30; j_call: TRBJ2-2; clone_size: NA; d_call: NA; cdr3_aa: CAWSVSKRDTGELFF; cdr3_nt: TGTGCCTGGAGTGTATCCAAGCGAGACACCGGGGAGCTGTTTTTT
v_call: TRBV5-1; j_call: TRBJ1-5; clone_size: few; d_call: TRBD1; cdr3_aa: CASSPWTGNQPQHF; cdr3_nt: TGCGCCAGCAGTCCCTGGACAGGTAATCAGCCCCAGCATTTT
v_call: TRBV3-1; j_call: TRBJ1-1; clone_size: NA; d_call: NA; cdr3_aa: CASSQEPAGLDTEAFF; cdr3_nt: TGTGCCAGCAGCCAAGAGCCCGCGGGGCTGGACACTGAAGCTTTCTTT
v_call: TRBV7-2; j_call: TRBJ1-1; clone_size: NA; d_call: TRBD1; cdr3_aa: CASSPDRGSTEAFF; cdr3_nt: TGTGCCAGCAGCCCAGACAGGGGTAGCACTGAAGCTTTCTTT
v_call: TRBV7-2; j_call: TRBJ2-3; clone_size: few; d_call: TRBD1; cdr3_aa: CASSHRRDRGISDTQYF; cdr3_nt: TGTGCCAGCAGTCACCGCCGGGACAGGGGGATCTCAGATACGCAGTATTTT
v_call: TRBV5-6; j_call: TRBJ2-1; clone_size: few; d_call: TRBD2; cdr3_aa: CASSPGGAGAVGEQFF; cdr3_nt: TGTGCCAGCAGCCCGGGGGGGGCGGGGGCGGTGGGTGAGCAGTTCTTC
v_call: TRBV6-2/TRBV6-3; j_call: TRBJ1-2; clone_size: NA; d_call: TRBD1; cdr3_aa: CASSYLGQGNPFDSFPSGYTF; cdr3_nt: TGTGCCAGCAGTTACCTGGGACAGGGGAACCCCTTCGATTCCTTCCCCTCCGGCTACACCTTC
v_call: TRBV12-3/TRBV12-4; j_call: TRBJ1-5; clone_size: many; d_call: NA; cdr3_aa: CASSSPGTGQPQHF; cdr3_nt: TGTGCCAGCAGTTCCCCTGGGACCGGTCAGCCCCAGCATTTT
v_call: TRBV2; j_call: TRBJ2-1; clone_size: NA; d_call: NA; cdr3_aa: CASSDESNEQFF; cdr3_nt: TGTGCCAGCAGTGATGAAAGCAATGAGCAGTTCTTC
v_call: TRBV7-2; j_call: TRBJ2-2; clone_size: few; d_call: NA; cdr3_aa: CAIPPGLNTGELFF; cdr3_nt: TGTGCCATACCACCGGGACTTAACACCGGGGAGCTGTTTTTT
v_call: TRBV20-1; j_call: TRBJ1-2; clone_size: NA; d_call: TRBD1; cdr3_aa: CSQLNFGDRALNYGYTF; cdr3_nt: TGCAGCCAACTTAATTTTGGGGACAGAGCCCTCAACTATGGCTACACCTTC
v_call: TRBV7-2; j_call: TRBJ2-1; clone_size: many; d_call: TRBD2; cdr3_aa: CASSLVLSGGTRVYNEQFF; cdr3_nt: TGTGCCAGCAGCTTAGTACTCAGCGGGGGGACCCGAGTCTACAATGAGCAGTTCTTC
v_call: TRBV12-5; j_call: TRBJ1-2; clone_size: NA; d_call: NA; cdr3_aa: CASARGGGFGYTF; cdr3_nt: TGTGCTAGTGCCCGCGGAGGAGGGTTTGGCTACACCTTC
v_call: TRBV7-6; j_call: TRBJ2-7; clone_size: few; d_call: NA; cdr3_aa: CASSPDREELYEQYF; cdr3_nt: TGTGCCAGCAGCCCTGACAGGGAGGAGTTATACGAGCAGTACTTC
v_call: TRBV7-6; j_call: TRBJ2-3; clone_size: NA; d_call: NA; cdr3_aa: CASSSPPGVASDTQYF; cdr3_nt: TGTGCCAGCAGCTCCCCCCCGGGAGTAGCATCAGATACGCAGTATTTT
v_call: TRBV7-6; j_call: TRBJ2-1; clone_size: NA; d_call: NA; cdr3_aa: CASSLAPAGQTEAYNEQFF; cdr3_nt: TGTGCCAGCAGCTTAGCTCCCGCGGGCCAGACCGAGGCCTACAATGAGCAGTTCTTC
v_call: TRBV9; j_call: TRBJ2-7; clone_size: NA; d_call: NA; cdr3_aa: CASSGGGTPYYEQYF; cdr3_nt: TGTGCCAGCAGCGGAGGGGGGACCCCCTACTACGAGCAGTACTTC
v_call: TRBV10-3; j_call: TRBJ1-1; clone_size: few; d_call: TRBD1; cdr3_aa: CAIRDRENTEAFF; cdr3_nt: TGTGCCATCAGGGACAGGGAAAACACTGAAGCTTTCTTT
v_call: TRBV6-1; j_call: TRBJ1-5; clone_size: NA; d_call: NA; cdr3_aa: CASSTRTDSNQPQHF; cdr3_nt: TGTGCCAGCAGTACGAGGACAGATAGCAATCAGCCCCAGCATTTT
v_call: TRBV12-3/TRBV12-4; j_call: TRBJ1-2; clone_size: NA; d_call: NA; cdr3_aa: CASSFGAEGYTF; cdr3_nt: TGTGCCAGCAGTTTTGGGGCGGAAGGCTACACCTTC
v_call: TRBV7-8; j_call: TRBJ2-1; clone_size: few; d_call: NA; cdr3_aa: CASSFTQGNAYNEQFF; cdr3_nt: TGTGCCAGCAGCTTCACCCAGGGGAATGCTTACAATGAGCAGTTCTTC
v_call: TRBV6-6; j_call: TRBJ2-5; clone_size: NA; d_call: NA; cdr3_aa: CASSYPNVRQRVQETQYF; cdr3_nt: TGTGCCAGCAGTTACCCTAACGTCAGACAGCGAGTCCAAGAGACCCAGTACTTC
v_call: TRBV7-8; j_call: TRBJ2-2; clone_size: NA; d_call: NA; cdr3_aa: CASSSRGGTITGELFF; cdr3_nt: TGTGCCAGCAGCTCCCGAGGGGGGACGATAACCGGGGAGCTGTTTTTT
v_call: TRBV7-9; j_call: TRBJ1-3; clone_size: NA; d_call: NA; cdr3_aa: CASSPPFSLSGNTIYF; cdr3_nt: TGTGCCAGCAGCCCCCCATTTTCGCTCTCTGGAAACACCATATATTTT
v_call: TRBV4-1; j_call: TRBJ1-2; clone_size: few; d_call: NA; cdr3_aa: CASSQGSRDNYGYTF; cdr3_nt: TGCGCCAGCAGCCAAGGCTCCCGGGACAACTATGGCTACACCTTC
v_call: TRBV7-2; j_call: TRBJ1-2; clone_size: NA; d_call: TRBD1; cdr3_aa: CASSLDRGQGYTF; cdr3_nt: TGTGCCAGCAGCTTAGACAGGGGGCAAGGCTACACCTTC
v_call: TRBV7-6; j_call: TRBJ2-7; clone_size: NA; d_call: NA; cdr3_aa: CASSLGLWSEQYF; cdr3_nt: TGTGCCAGCAGCTTAGGTCTATGGAGCGAGCAGTACTTC
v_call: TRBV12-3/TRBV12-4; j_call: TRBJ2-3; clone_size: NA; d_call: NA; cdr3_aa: CASSFEGSTDTQYF; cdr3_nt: TGTGCCAGCAGTTTCGAGGGGAGCACAGATACGCAGTATTTT
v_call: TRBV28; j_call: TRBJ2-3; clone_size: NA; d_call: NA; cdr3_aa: CASSLFSGLVADTQYF; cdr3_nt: TGTGCCAGCAGTTTATTCTCAGGCTTGGTAGCAGATACGCAGTATTTT
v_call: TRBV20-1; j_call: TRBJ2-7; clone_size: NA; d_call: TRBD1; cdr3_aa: CSAKPGQSYEQYF; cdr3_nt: TGCAGTGCAAAACCGGGACAGAGCTACGAGCAGTACTTC
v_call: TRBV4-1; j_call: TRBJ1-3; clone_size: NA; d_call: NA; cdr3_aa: CASSQGTGSADTIYF; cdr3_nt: TGCGCCAGCAGCCAAGGAACGGGGTCGGCTGACACCATATATTTT
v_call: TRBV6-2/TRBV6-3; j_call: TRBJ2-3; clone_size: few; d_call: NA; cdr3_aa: CASSYGATDTQYF; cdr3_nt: TGTGCCAGCAGTTATGGAGCCACAGATACGCAGTATTTT
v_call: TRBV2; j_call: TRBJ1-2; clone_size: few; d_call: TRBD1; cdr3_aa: CASGDRIYGYTF; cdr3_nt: TGTGCCAGCGGGGACAGGATTTATGGCTACACCTTC